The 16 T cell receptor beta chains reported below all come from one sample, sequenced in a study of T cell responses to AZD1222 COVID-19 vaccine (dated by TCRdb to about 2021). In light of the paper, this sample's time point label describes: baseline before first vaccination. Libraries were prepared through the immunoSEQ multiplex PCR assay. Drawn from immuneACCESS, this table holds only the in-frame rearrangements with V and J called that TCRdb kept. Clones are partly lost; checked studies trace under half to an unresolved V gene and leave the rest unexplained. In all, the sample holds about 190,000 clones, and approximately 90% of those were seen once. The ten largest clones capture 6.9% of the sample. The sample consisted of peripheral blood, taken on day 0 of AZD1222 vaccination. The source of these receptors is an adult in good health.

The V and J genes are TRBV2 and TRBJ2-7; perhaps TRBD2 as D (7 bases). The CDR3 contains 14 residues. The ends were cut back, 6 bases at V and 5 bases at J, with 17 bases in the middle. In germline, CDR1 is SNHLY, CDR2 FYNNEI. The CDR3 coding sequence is TGTGCCAGCAGCACGGGGGGCATCATCGACGAGCAGTACTTC. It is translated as CASSTGGIIDEQYF. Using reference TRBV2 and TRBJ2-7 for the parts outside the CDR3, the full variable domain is EPEVTQTPSHQVTQMGQEVILRCVPISNHLYFYWYRQILGQKVEFLVSFYNNEISEKSEIFDDQFSVERPDGSNFTLKIRSTKLEDSAMYFCASSTGGIIDEQYFGPGTRLTVT.

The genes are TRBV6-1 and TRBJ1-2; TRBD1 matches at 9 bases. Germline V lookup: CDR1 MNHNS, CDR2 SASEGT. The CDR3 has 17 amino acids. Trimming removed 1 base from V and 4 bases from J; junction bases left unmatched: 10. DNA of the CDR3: TGTGCCAGCAGTGAAGGGACCGGACAGGGGACGGGCTATGGCTACACCTTC. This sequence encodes CASSEGTGQGTGYGYTF.

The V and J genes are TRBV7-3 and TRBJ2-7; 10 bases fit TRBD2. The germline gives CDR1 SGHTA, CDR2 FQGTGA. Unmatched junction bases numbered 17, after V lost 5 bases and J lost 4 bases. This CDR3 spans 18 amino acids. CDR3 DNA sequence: TGTGCCAGCAGCCACAGACTGATTCTAGCGGGGGAGCTATACGAGCAGTACGTC. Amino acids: CASSHRLILAGELYEQYV.

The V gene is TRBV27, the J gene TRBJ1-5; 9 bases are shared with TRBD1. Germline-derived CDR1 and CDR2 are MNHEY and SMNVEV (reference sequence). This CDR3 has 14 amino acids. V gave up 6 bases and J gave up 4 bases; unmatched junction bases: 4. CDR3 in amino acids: CASSPGTGNQPQHF. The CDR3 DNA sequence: TGTGCCAGCAGCCCTGGGACAGGGAATCAGCCCCAGCATTTT.

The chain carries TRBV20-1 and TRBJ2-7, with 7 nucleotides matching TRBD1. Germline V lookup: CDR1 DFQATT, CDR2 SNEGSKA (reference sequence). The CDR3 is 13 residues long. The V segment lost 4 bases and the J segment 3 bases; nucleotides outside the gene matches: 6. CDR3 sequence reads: CSAIDRANYEQYV. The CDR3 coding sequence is TGCAGTGCTATTGACAGGGCGAACTACGAGCAGTACGTC.

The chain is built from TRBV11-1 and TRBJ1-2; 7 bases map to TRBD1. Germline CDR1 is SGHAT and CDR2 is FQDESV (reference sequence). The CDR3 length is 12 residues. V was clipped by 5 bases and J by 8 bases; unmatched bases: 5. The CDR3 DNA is TGTGCCAGCAGCAATGACAGGGTGGGCTACACCTTC. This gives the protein CASSNDRVGYTF.

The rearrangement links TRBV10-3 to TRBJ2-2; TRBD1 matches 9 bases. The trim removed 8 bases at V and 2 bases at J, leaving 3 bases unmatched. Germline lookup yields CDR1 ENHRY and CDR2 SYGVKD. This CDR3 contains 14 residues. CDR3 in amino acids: CAIRTGGNTGELFF. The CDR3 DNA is TGTGCCATCCGAACAGGGGGCAACACCGGGGAGCTGTTTTTT.

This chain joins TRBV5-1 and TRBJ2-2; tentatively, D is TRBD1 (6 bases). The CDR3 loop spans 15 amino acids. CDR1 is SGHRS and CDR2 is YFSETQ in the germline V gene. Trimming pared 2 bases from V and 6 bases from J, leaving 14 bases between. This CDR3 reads CASSFLGPGAGELFF. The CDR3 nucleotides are TGCGCCAGCAGCTTTTTGGGACCAGGGGCCGGGGAGCTGTTTTTT.

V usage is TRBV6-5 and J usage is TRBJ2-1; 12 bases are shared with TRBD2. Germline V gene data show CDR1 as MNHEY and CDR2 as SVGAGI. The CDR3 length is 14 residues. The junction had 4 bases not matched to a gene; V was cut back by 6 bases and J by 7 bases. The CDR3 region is CASSRLAGENEQFF. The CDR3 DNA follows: TGTGCCAGCAGCCGACTAGCGGGGGAGAATGAGCAGTTCTTC.

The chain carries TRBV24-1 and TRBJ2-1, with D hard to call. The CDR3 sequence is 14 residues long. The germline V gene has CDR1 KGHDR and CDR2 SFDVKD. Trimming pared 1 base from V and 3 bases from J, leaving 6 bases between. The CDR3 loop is CATSDFEFYNEQFF. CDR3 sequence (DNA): TGTGCCACCAGTGATTTCGAGTTCTACAATGAGCAGTTCTTC.

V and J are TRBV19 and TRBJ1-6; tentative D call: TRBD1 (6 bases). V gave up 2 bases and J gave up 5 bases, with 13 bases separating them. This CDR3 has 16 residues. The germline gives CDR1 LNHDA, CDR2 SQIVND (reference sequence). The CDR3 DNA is TGTGCCAGTAGTATACTGGACAGCGGTAATAATTCACCCCTCCACTTT. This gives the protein CASSILDSGNNSPLHF.

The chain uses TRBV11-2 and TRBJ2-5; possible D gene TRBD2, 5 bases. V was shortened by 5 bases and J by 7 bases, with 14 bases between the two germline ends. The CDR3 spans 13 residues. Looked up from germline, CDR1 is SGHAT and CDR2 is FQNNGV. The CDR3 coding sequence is TGTGCCAGCAGCCGTAGCGAGCCGGGGACCCAGTACTTC. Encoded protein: CASSRSEPGTQYF.

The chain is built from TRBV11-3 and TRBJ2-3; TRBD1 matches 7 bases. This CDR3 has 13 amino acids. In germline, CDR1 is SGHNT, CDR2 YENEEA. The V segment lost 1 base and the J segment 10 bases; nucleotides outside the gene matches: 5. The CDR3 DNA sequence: TGTGCCAGCAGCTTAGCCCGGGACAGAGCGCAGTATTTT. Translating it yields CASSLARDRAQYF.

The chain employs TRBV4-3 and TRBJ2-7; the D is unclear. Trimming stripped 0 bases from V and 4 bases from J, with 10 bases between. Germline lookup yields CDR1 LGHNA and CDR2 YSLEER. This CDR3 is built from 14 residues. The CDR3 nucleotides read TGCGCCAGCAGCCAAGATTGGGCAGGATACGAGCAGTACTTC. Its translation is CASSQDWAGYEQYF.

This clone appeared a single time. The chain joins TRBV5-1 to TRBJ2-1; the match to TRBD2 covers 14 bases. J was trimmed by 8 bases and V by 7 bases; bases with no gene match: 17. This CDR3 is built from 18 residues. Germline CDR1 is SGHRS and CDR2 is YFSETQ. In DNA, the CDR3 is TGCGCCAGCCAAGATCAATGGATGACTAGCGGGGGGGCCGATGAGCAGTTCTTC. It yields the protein CASQDQWMTSGGADEQFF. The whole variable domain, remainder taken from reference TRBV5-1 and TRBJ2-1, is KAGVTQTPRYLIKTRGQQVTLSCSPISGHRSVSWYQQTPGQGLQFLFEYFSETQRNKGNFPGRFSGRQFSNSRSEMNVSTLELGDSALYLCASQDQWMTSGGADEQFFGPGTRLTVL.

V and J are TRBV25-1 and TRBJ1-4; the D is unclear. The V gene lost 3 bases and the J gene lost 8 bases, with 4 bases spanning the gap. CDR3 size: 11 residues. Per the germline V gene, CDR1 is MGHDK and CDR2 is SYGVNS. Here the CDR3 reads CASSDAEKLFF. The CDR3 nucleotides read TGTGCCAGCAGTGACGCCGAAAAACTGTTTTTT.